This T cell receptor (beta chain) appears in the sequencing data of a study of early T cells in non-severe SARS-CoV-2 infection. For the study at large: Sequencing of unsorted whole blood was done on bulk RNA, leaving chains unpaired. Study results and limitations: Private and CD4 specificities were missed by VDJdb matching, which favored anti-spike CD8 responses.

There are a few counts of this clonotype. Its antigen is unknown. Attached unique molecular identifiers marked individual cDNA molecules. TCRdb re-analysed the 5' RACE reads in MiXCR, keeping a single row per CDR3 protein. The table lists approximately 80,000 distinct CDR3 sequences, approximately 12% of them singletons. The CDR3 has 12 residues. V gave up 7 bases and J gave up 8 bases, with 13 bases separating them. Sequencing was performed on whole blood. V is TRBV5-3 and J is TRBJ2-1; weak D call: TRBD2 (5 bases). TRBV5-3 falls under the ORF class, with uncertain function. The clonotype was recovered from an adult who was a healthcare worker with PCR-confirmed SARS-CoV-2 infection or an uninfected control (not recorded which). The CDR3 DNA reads TGTGCCAGAGTTGAGGGCATGGATGAGCAGTTCTTC. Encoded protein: CARVEGMDEQFF.